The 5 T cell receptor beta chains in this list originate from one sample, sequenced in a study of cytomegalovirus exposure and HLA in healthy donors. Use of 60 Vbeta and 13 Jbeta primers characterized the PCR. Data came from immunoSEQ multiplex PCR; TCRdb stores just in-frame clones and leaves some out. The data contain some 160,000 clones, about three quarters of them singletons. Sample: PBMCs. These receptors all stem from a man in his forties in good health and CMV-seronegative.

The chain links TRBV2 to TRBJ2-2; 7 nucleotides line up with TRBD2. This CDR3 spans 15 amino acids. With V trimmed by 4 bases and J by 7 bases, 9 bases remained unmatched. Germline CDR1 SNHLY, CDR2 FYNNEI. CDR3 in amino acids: CASSAIGEGNGELFF. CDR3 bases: TGTGCCAGCAGTGCAATAGGGGAGGGGAACGGGGAGCTGTTTTTT.

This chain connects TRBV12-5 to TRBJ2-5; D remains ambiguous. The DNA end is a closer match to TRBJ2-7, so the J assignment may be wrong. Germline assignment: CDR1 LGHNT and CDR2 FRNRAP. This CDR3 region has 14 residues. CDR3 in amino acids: CASGLVTGLYEQYF. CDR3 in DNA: TGTGCTAGTGGTTTGGTAACGGGTTTATACGAGCAGTACTTC.

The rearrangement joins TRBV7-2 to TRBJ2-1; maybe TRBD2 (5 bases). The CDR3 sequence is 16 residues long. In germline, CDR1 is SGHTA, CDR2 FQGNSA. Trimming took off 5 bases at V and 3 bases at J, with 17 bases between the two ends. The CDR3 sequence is CASSQTWGDYYNEQFF. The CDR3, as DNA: TGTGCCAGCAGCCAAACCTGGGGTGACTACTACAATGAGCAGTTCTTC.

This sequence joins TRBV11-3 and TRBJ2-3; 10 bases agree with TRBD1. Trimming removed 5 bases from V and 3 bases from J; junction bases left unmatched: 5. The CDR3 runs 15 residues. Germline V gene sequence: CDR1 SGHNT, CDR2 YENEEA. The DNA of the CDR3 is TGTGCCAGCAGCCCCGACAGGGGGCTAACAGATACGCAGTATTTT. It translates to CASSPDRGLTDTQYF.

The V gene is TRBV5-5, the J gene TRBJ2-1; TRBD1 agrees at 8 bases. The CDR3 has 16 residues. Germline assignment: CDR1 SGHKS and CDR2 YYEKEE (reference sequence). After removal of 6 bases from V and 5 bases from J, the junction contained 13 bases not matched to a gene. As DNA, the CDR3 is TGTGCCAGCACCCCACTCTTGCTGACAGGGGACAATGAGCAGTTCTTC. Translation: CASTPLLLTGDNEQFF.